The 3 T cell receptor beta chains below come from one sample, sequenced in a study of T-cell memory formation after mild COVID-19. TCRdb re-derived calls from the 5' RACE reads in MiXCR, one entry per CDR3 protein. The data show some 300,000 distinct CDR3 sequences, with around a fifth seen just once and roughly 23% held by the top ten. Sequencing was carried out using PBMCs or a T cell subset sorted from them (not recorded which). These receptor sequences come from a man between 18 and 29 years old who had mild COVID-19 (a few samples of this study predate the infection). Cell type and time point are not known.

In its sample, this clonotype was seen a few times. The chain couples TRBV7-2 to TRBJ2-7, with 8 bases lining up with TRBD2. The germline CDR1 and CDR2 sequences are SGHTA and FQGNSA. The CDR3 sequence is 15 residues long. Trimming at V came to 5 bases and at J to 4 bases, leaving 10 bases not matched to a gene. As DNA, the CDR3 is TGTGCCAGCAGCCGAGCGGGGGTCACGGGGTACGAGCAGTACTTC. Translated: CASSRAGVTGYEQYF.

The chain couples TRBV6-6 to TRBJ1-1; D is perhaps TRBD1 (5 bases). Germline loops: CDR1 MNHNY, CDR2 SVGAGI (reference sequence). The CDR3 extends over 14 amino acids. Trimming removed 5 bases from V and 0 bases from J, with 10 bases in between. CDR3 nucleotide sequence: TGTGCCAGCAGTCACAGGAGAATGAACACTGAAGCTTTCTTT. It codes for CASSHRRMNTEAFF.

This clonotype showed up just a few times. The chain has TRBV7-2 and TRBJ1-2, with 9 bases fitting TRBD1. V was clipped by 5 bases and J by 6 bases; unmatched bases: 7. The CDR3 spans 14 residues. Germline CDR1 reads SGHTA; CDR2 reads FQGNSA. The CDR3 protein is CASSADRGNDGYTF. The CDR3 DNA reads TGTGCCAGCAGCGCGGACAGGGGAAACGATGGCTACACCTTC.